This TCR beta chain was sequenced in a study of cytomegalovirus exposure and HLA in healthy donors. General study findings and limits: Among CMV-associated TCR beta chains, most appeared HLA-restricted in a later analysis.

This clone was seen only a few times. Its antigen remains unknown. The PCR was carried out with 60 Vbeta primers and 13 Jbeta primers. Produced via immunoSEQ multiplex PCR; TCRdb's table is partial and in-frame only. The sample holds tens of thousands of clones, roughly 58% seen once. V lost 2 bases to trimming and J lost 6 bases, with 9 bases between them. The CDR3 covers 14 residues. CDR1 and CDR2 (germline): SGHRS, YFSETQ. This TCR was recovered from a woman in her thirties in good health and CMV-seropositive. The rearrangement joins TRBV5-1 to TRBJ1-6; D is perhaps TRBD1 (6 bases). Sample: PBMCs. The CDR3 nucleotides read TGCGCCAGCAGCTTTACCAGGGGTAATTCACCCCTCCACTTT. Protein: CASSFTRGNSPLHF.